These T cell receptor beta chains were read from a single sample in a study of T cells in Graves' hyperthyroidism and ophthalmopathy. TCRdb passed the multiplex PCR reads through MiXCR, listing each CDR3 protein once. The sample has 560,000 or so distinct CDR3 sequences; 46% are singletons. Sequencing used peripheral blood or thyroid tissue (not recorded which). The receptor source for this set is a young woman with Graves' hyperthyroidism. CDR3s include the opening cysteine and the closing phenylalanine or tryptophan. A D gene is named only where the DNA matches it firmly. For some rows the clone size is stated as once, few or many, or as a class when expanded; others skip it.

clone size	D gene	J gene	V gene	CDR3 DNA	CDR3 protein
many	NA	TRBJ1-1	TRBV10-1	TGCGCCAGCAGTCCAGGGAGGGGGAACACTGAAGCTTTCTTT	CASSPGRGNTEAFF
NA	NA	TRBJ2-7	TRBV5-4	TGTGCCAGCAGCTTGGGGGGACGATACTACGAGCAGTACTTC	CASSLGGRYYEQYF
many	TRBD1	TRBJ1-5	TRBV10-3	TGTGCCATCAGTGAGTCGACAGGTCGACAGGGACGGGACCAGCCCCAGCATTTT	CAISESTGRQGRDQPQHF
few	NA	TRBJ2-7	TRBV7-9	TGTGCCAGCGGGTACAGGTCCTACGAGCAGTACTTC	CASGYRSYEQYF
NA	NA	TRBJ1-2	TRBV7-3	TGTGCCTGGTCTTCCGTGGCAAGCTATGGCTACACCTTC	CAWSSVASYGYTF
few	TRBD1	TRBJ1-5	TRBV20-1	TGCAGTGCTAGACGACAGGGGAGAGGGGATCAGCCCCAGCATTTT	CSARRQGRGDQPQHF
NA	TRBD1	TRBJ2-7	TRBV7-3	TGTGCCAGCAGCTTCCCACCGCCGACAGGGCCTCAGTCCTACGAGCAGTACTTC	CASSFPPPTGPQSYEQYF
NA	TRBD1	TRBJ1-6	TRBV2	TGTGCCAGCAGTGGCTTGTCATTACAGGGGTCCCTCTATAATTCACCCCTCCACTTT	CASSGLSLQGSLYNSPLHF
NA	NA	TRBJ1-5	TRBV6-4	TGTGCCAGCAGGCAGGGATTTCAGCCCCAGCATTTT	CASRQGFQPQHF
once	NA	TRBJ2-7	TRBV7-2	TGTGCCAGCAGCCGTCGGGACTCAAACTCCTACGAGCAGTACTTC	CASSRRDSNSYEQYF
few	NA	TRBJ1-2	TRBV11-2	TGTGCCAGCAGCTTATTTCGGGGACCCTATGGCTACACCTTC	CASSLFRGPYGYTF
NA	NA	TRBJ2-5	TRBV24-1	TGTGCCACCAGTGATTCGGGCGGGGTAGAGACCCAGTACTTC	CATSDSGGVETQYF
NA	TRBD1	TRBJ2-7	TRBV20-1	TGCAGTGCTCGCCTTAGGGGACAGGGCGACGAGCAGTACTTC	CSARLRGQGDEQYF
NA	NA	TRBJ1-6	TRBV24-1	TGTGCCAGCAGTCCTACTACACGGAGCTCCTATAATTCACCCCTCCACTTT	CASSPTTRSSYNSPLHF
few	NA	TRBJ2-7	TRBV20-1	TGCAGTGCTAGAGAATTGGCGGGGACCACCTACGAGCAGTACTTC	CSARELAGTTYEQYF
few	TRBD1	TRBJ2-7	TRBV7-2	TGTGCCAGCAGCTTCATTGGGACAGGGTTGTACTTC	CASSFIGTGLYF
NA	NA	TRBJ1-2	TRBV4-1	TGCGCCAGCAGCCTAGATCAGGGGAACTATGGCTACACCTTC	CASSLDQGNYGYTF
NA	NA	TRBJ1-2	TRBV10-2	TGCGCCAGCAGTGAGAAAGGACGTGGCTACACCTTC	CASSEKGRGYTF
NA	TRBD2	TRBJ2-2	TRBV29-1	TGCAGCGTTCTCGAAGCGGGAGGAGGGGAGCTGTTTTTT	CSVLEAGGGELFF
many	TRBD1	TRBJ1-2	TRBV19	TGTGCCAGCCGGCCAGGGGGCAACTATGGCTACACCTTC	CASRPGGNYGYTF
NA	NA	TRBJ2-5	TRBV4-2	TGTGCCAGCAGCCAGCCTGGGCGAGAGACCCAGTACTTC	CASSQPGRETQYF
NA	NA	TRBJ2-7	TRBV7-6	TGTGCCAGCAGTTCCATCCGTCACTACGAGCAGTACTTC	CASSSIRHYEQYF
NA	NA	TRBJ2-5	TRBV14	TGTGCCAGCAGTGATTCGGGACTCAGACAAGAGACCCAGTACTTC	CASSDSGLRQETQYF
few	NA	TRBJ2-7	TRBV5-1	TGCGCCAGCAGCTTGGACCTGCGCGGGACCTACGAGCAGTACTTC	CASSLDLRGTYEQYF
NA	NA	TRBJ2-7	TRBV25-1	TGTGCCAGCAGTGTCGGGCCGTCCCTCGAGCAGTACTTC	CASSVGPSLEQYF
many	TRBD1	TRBJ1-2	TRBV2	TGTGCCAGCAGTGAGACAGGGGTCTATGGCTACACCTTC	CASSETGVYGYTF
few	TRBD2	TRBJ2-2	TRBV7-3	TGTGCCAGCAGCGAGCGGGAGGACACCGGGGAGCTGTTTTTT	CASSEREDTGELFF
many	TRBD1	TRBJ1-5	TRBV25-1	TGTGCTCTCTCTCGGCGGACACAGGGGTGGTATCAGCCCCAGCATTTT	CALSRRTQGWYQPQHF
NA	NA	TRBJ1-2	TRBV29-1	TGCAGCCAAGATGGGGGCGATGGCTACACCTTC	CSQDGGDGYTF
many	NA	TRBJ2-2	TRBV15	TGTGCCACCAGCAGTTATGTGGTAACCGGGGAGCTGTTTTTT	CATSSYVVTGELFF
NA	TRBD2	TRBJ2-7	TRBV7-1	TGTGCCAGCAGCTCGGGACTAGCGGAAAGCTCCTACGAGCAGTACTTC	CASSSGLAESSYEQYF
few	TRBD1	TRBJ2-7	TRBV7-6	TGTGCCAGCAGCGCGGACAGGGGAGGCGAGCAGTACTTC	CASSADRGGEQYF
NA	NA	TRBJ1-6	TRBV9	TGTGCCAGCAGCCAAGAAGCGGGGGGTTATTCACCCCTCCACTTT	CASSQEAGGYSPLHF
few	NA	TRBJ1-1	TRBV5-1	TGCGCCAGCAGCTTGGCTACCCTCAGGGGAACTGAAGCTTTCTTT	CASSLATLRGTEAFF
few	NA	TRBJ1-2	TRBV5-1	TGCGCCAGCAGGGAGGGGGATGGCTACACCTTC	CASREGDGYTF
many	NA	TRBJ1-6	TRBV19	TGTGCCAGTAGTCTTGGGACTAATTCACCCCTCCACTTT	CASSLGTNSPLHF
NA	NA	TRBJ2-7	TRBV10-3	TGTGCCAGCGCTACTAGCAGCCTCGCCTACGAGCAGTACTTC	CASATSSLAYEQYF
few	NA	TRBJ2-7	TRBV20-1	TGCAGTGCTAGAGCGGGGGGCCCCGGGAACGAGCAGTACTTC	CSARAGGPGNEQYF
few	TRBD2	TRBJ2-7	TRBV7-9	TGTGCCAGCAGCACGACTAGCGGGACTGTCAAGCAGTACTTC	CASSTTSGTVKQYF